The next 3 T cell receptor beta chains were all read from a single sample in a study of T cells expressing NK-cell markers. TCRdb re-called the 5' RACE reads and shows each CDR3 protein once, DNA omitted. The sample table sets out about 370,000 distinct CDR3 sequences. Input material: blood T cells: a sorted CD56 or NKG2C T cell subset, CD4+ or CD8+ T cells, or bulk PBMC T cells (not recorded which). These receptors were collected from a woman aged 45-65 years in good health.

The CDR3 loop is CASSLGPGGVGEQFF. The V and J genes are TRBV5-1 and TRBJ2-1; TCRdb reports TRBD1, a call that lacks DNA to check it against. CDR3 length: 15 amino acids. The V gene's germline CDR1 is SGHRS and CDR2 YFSETQ.

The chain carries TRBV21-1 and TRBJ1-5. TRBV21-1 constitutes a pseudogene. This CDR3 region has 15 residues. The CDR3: CASSSGKRSNQPQHF.

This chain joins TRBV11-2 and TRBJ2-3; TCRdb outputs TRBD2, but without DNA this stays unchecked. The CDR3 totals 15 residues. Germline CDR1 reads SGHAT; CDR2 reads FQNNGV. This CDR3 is CASSLAVTSGRARNF.